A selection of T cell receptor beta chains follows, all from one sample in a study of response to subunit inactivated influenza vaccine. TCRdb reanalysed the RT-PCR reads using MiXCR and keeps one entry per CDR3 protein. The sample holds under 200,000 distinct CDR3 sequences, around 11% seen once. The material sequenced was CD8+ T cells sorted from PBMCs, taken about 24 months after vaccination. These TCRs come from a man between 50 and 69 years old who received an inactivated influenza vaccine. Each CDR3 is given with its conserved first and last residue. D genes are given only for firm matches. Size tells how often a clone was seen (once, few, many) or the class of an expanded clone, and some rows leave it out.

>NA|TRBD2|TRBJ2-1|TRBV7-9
CASSLRTSLHSEQFF
TGTGCCAGCAGCTTAAGGACTAGCCTACATTCGGAGCAGTTCTTC
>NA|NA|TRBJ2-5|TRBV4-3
CASSQLRGLEETQYF
TGCGCCAGCAGCCAACTCCGGGGGCTCGAAGAGACCCAGTACTTC
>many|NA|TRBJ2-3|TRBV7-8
CASSLGVFGGKSTDTQYF
TGTGCCAGCAGCTTAGGCGTCTTCGGGGGTAAAAGCACAGATACGCAGTATTTT
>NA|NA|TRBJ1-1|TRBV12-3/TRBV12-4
CATSQGGTEAFF
TGTGCCACCTCCCAAGGGGGCACTGAAGCTTTCTTT
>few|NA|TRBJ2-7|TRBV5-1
CASSLSYEYPTYEQYF
TGCGCCAGCAGCTTGAGTTACGAGTATCCCACCTACGAGCAGTACTTC
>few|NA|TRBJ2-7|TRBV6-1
CASGMRTNTYEQYF
TGTGCCAGCGGCATGAGGACAAATACCTACGAGCAGTACTTC
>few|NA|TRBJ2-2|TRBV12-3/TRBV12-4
CASSLARFGHLELFF
TGTGCCAGCAGTTTAGCGCGGTTTGGGCACCTGGAGCTGTTTTTT
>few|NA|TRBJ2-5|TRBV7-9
CASSFTHKTSYF
TGTGCCAGCAGCTTTACTCACAAGACCAGTTACTTC
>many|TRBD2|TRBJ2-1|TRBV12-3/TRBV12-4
CASSLEDLAVHNEQFF
TGTGCCAGCAGTTTAGAGGATCTAGCGGTCCACAATGAGCAGTTCTTC
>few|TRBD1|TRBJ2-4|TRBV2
CASSRGRNIQYF
TGTGCCAGCAGCAGGGGGAGAAACATTCAGTACTTC
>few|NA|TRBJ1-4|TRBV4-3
CASSQDLRGGGEKLFF
TGCGCCAGCAGCCAAGATCTCCGGGGCGGGGGTGAAAAACTGTTTTTT
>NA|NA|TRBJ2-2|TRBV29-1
CSLMGAAGELFF
TGCAGCCTGATGGGGGCTGCCGGGGAGCTGTTTTTT
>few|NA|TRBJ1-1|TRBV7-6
CASSSQTEAGTEAFF
TGTGCCAGCAGCTCCCAGACGGAGGCGGGCACTGAAGCTTTCTTT
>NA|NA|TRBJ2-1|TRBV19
CASSIGSSSYNEQFF
TGTGCCAGTAGTATCGGCAGTAGCTCCTACAATGAGCAGTTCTTC
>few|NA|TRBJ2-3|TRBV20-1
CSASRAGPDTQYF
TGCAGTGCTAGTCGAGCTGGACCAGATACGCAGTATTTT
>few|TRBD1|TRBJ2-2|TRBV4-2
CASSPKLGQGASELFF
TGTGCCAGCAGCCCGAAGTTAGGACAGGGGGCGTCGGAGCTGTTTTTT
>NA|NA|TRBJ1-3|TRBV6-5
CASSYKGSGNTIYF
TGTGCCAGCAGTTACAAGGGCTCTGGAAACACCATATATTTT
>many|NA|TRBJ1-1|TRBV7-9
CASSPPQGAGNTEAFF
TGTGCCAGCAGCCCACCACAGGGCGCGGGAAACACTGAAGCTTTCTTT
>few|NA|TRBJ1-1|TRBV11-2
CASSSRTVRLNTEAFF
TGTGCCAGCAGCTCTAGGACGGTTAGGCTGAACACTGAAGCTTTCTTT
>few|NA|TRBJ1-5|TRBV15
CATSRSRDNSNQPQHF
TGTGCCACCAGCAGATCTAGGGATAATAGCAATCAGCCCCAGCATTTT
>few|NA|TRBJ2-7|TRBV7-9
CASSLSETYEQYF
TGTGCCAGCAGCTTATCAGAGACCTACGAGCAGTACTTC
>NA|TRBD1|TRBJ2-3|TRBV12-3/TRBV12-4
CASSPPFGQVGTDTQYF
TGTGCCAGCAGTCCCCCATTCGGACAGGTGGGCACAGATACGCAGTATTTT
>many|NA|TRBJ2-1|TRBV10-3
CAISESNGANNEQFF
TGTGCCATCAGTGAGTCAAATGGGGCTAACAATGAGCAGTTCTTC
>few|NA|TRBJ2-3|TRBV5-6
CASSFWGRGTDTQYF
TGTGCCAGCAGCTTCTGGGGCAGGGGCACAGATACGCAGTATTTT
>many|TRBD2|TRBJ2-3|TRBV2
CASSEREGSPPSTDTQYF
TGTGCCAGCAGTGAAAGGGAGGGCTCACCCCCTAGCACAGATACGCAGTATTTT
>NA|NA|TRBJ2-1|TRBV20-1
CSAISSASPYNEQFF
TGCAGTGCTATCTCTTCGGCTAGCCCTTACAATGAGCAGTTCTTC
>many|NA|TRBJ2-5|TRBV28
CASSSPRDGETQYF
TGTGCCAGCAGTTCTCCCCGGGACGGGGAGACCCAGTACTTC
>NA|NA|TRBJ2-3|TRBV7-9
CASGTNLGMGGPDTQYF
TGTGCCAGCGGAACAAATCTCGGGATGGGAGGCCCAGATACGCAGTATTTT
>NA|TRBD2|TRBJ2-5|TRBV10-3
CAISAGTSGVETQYF
TGTGCCATCAGTGCCGGGACTAGCGGAGTTGAGACCCAGTACTTC
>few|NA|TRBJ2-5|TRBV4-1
CASSRVGPRETQYF
TGCGCCAGCAGCCGAGTTGGGCCGAGGGAGACCCAGTACTTC
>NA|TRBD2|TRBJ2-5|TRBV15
CATSSPGKLTGTSGKETQYF
TGTGCCACCAGCAGCCCTGGTAAATTGACCGGGACTAGCGGGAAGGAGACCCAGTACTTC
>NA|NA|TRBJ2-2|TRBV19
CASSYHAAGSTGELFF
TGTGCCAGTAGCTATCACGCAGCAGGGAGCACCGGGGAGCTGTTTTTT
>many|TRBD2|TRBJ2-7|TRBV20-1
CSAWRLAGAYEQYF
TGCAGTGCTTGGAGACTAGCGGGAGCCTACGAGCAGTACTTC
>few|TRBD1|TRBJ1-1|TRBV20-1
CSAQGGPNTEAFF
TGCAGTGCTCAAGGGGGCCCAAACACTGAAGCTTTCTTT
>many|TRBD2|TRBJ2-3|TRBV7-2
CASSEDGTSFDTQYF
TGTGCCAGCAGCGAAGACGGGACTAGTTTCGACACGCAGTATTTT
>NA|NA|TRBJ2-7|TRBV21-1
CASSKALAALYEQYF
TGTGCCAGCAGCAAAGCGCTAGCGGCTTTGTACGAGCAGTACTTC
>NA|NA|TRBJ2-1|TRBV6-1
CASSPLRGEAQWNEQFF
TGTGCCAGCAGCCCCCTGAGGGGGGAGGCCCAGTGGAATGAGCAGTTCTTC
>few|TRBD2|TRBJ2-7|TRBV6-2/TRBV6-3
CATFSPGLAAPYEQYF
TGTGCCACCTTTAGTCCGGGACTAGCGGCACCCTACGAGCAGTACTTC
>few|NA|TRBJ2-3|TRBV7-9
CASSPLGGLDTQYF
TGTGCCAGCAGCCCTCTAGGGGGGTTGGATACGCAGTATTTT
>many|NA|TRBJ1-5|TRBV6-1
CASQNRGSNQPQHF
TGTGCCAGCCAAAATAGGGGTAGCAATCAGCCCCAGCATTTT
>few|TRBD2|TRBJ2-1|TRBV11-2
CASSSSGGPYNEQFF
TGTGCCAGCAGCTCGAGCGGGGGACCTTACAATGAGCAGTTCTTC
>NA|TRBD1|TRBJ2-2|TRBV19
CASSNRDRARTGELFF
TGTGCCAGTAGTAACCGGGACAGGGCCCGTACCGGGGAGCTGTTTTTT
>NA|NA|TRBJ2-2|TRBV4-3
CASSQDGPDRGGGELFF
TGCGCCAGCAGCCAAGATGGGCCCGACCGTGGTGGCGGGGAGCTGTTTTTT
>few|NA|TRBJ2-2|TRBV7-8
CASSSVPRDTGELFF
TGTGCCAGCAGCTCGGTCCCCCGGGACACCGGGGAGCTGTTTTTT
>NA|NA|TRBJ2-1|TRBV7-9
CASSTGGGFEFF
TGTGCCAGCAGCACAGGAGGGGGGTTCGAGTTCTTC
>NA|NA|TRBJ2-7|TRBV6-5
CASRSQGYEQYF
TGTGCCAGCAGGTCACAGGGTTACGAGCAGTACTTC
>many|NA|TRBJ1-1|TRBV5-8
CASSLLGNTEAFF
TGTGCCAGCAGCTTGTTAGGGAACACTGAAGCTTTCTTT
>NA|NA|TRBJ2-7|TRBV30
CAWSVLGYEQYF
TGTGCCTGGAGTGTACTGGGGTACGAGCAGTACTTC
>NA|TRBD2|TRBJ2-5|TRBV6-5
CASSYSTSGSEQETQYF
TGTGCCAGCAGTTACTCTACTAGCGGGAGCGAACAAGAGACCCAGTACTTC
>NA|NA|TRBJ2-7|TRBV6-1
CASSDERLDSYEQYF
TGTGCCAGCAGTGATGAGCGCCTAGACTCCTACGAGCAGTACTTC
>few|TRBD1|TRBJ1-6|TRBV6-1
CASSNGQENSPLHF
TGTGCCAGCAGTAATGGACAGGAGAATTCACCCCTCCACTTT